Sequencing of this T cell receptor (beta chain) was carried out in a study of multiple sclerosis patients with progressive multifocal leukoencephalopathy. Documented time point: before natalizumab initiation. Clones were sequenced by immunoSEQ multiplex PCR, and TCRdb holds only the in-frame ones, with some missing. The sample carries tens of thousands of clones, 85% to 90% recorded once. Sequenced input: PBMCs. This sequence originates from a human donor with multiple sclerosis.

This CDR3 is CASRAPENYGYTF. CDR3 DNA: TGTGCAAGTCGCGCACCCGAGAACTATGGCTACACCTTC. This chain connects TRBV12-2 to TRBJ1-2. TRBV12-2 is designated a pseudogene. The CDR3 sequence is 13 residues long.